One sample yielded the 24 T cell receptor beta chains listed below, sequenced in a study of T-cell memory formation after mild COVID-19. TCRdb re-derived calls from the 5' RACE reads in MiXCR, one entry per CDR3 protein. Here the sample spans 250,000 to 300,000 distinct CDR3 sequences, about 16% being singletons. Material for sequencing was PBMCs or a T cell subset sorted from them (not recorded which). The receptors were sampled from a man between 18 and 29 years old who had mild COVID-19 (a few samples of this study predate the infection). Cell type and time point are not known.

This clonotype was recorded at least ten times. V is TRBV4-2 and J is TRBJ2-3; D remains ambiguous. CDR1 and CDR2 from the germline V gene are LGHNA and YNFKEQ. The CDR3 covers 17 residues. The V and J ends lost 1 base and 2 bases respectively, with 16 bases between them. The DNA for the CDR3 is TGTGCCAGCAGCCAAGTTCTACACGAAAAGGTCACAGATACGCAGTATTTT. Amino acid sequence: CASSQVLHEKVTDTQYF.

The genes are TRBV5-1 and TRBJ2-1; D is unclear. The V gene lost 0 bases and the J gene lost 10 bases, with 11 bases spanning the gap. This CDR3 spans 13 amino acids. CDR1 and CDR2 from the germline V gene are SGHRS and YFSETQ. Here the CDR3 DNA reads TGCGCCAGCAGCTTGGGACCAGGTGGGGAGCAGTTCTTC. Protein sequence: CASSLGPGGEQFF.

This clonotype has only a few counts. The V gene is TRBV6-2 or TRBV6-3, the J gene TRBJ1-5; weak D call: TRBD1 (6 bases). The CDR3 is made up of 13 amino acids. The V gene lost 6 bases and the J gene lost 9 bases, with 15 bases spanning the gap. Germline values: CDR1 MNHEY, CDR2 SVGEGT. The CDR3 spells CASSQSGGRPQHF. In DNA form, the CDR3 reads TGTGCCAGCAGCCAGAGTGGGGGGCGGCCCCAGCATTTT.

This clonotype was counted between two and nine times. The chain recombines TRBV7-2 with TRBJ2-2, with no clear D. V was cut by 0 bases and J by 9 bases, with 14 bases left in between. This CDR3 spans 15 amino acids. Per germline, CDR1 SGHTA and CDR2 FQGNSA. The CDR3 region is CASSLAGPQSRELFF. The CDR3 DNA reads as TGTGCCAGCAGCTTAGCTGGTCCACAGTCTCGGGAGCTGTTTTTT.

This clonotype was counted a few times. The chain joins TRBV5-1 to TRBJ2-3; TRBD1 aligns across 9 bases. The V segment lost 0 bases and the J segment 2 bases; nucleotides outside the gene matches: 4. The germline V gene encodes CDR1 SGHRS and CDR2 YFSETQ. The CDR3 consists of 16 residues. CDR3 loop: CASSLVWTGATDTQYF. CDR3 sequence (DNA): TGCGCCAGCAGCTTGGTCTGGACAGGGGCCACAGATACGCAGTATTTT.

This clonotype occurred a few times. The rearrangement joins TRBV7-2 to TRBJ1-2; 12 positions agree with TRBD1. V lost 5 bases and J lost 7; bases outside the gene matches: 11. CDR3 length equals 16 residues. Germline CDR1 reads SGHTA; CDR2 reads FQGNSA. CDR3: CASSEPRDRGLGGYTF. The CDR3 nucleotides read TGTGCCAGCAGCGAACCCCGGGACAGGGGGCTCGGTGGCTACACCTTC.

The rearrangement uses TRBV7-9 and TRBJ2-3; D ambiguous. The ends were cut back, 2 bases at V and 4 bases at J, with 7 bases in the middle. CDR3 size: 13 residues. Germline V gives CDR1 SEHNR, CDR2 FQNEAQ (reference sequence). CDR3 nucleotide sequence: TGTGCCAGCAGCTTATATCCCCCAGATACGCAGTATTTT. This gives the protein CASSLYPPDTQYF.

This clonotype was seen many times. This chain connects TRBV5-5 to TRBJ1-4; D perhaps matches TRBD1 (5 bases). The V end was cut by 3 bases, the J end by 4 bases, with 10 bases between. The CDR3 extends over 14 amino acids. Germline loops: CDR1 SGHKS, CDR2 YYEKEE (reference sequence). CDR3 DNA sequence: TGTGCCAGCAGCTCGACAGACCTTAATGAAAAACTGTTTTTT. It yields the protein CASSSTDLNEKLFF.

J is TRBJ2-1 and V is TRBV7-6, with D hard to call. There are 13 residues in the CDR3. V gave up 4 bases and J gave up 9 bases, with 13 bases separating them. Germline CDR1 and CDR2: SGHVS and FNYEAQ. CDR3: CASSSPRRLEQFF. The CDR3 DNA follows: TGTGCCAGCAGCTCCCCCCGGCGGCTTGAGCAGTTCTTC.

V usage is TRBV12-3 or TRBV12-4 and J usage is TRBJ1-2; D is possibly TRBD1 (6 bases). Trimming took off 6 bases at V and 5 bases at J, with 13 bases between the two ends. CDR3 length: 13 amino acids. The CDR3 protein is CASSWKGEYGYTF. The CDR3 nucleotides are TGTGCCAGCAGCTGGAAGGGGGAATATGGCTACACCTTC.

This clonotype came up many times. The junction departs from the called germline gene at one end, perhaps through a read error. This sequence joins TRBV29-1 and TRBJ2-5; D possibly corresponds to TRBD1 (5 bases). This CDR3 has 16 amino acids. Per germline, CDR1 SQVTM and CDR2 ANQGSEA. The chain's CDR3 is CSVEDLGNRYQKTQYF. Written as DNA, the CDR3 is TGCAGCGTTGAAGATTTGGGCAACAGGTACCAAAAGACCCAGTACTTC. The full variable domain, rest sourced from reference TRBV29-1 and TRBJ2-5, is SAVISQKPSRDICQRGTSLTIQCQVDSQVTMMFWYRQQPGQSLTLIATANQGSEATYESGFVIDKFPISRPNLTFSTLTVSNMSPEDSSIYLCSVEDLGNRYQKTQYFGPGTRLLVL.

This clonotype was picked up a small number of times. The V call is TRBV28, the J call TRBJ1-5, with 8 positions matching TRBD1. Germline V gene lookup returns CDR1 MDHEN and CDR2 SYDVKM. The CDR3 has 14 amino acids. The trim removed 6 bases at V and 6 bases at J, leaving 7 bases unmatched. CDR3 residues: CASSGQGAGQPQHF. The CDR3 DNA sequence: TGTGCCAGCAGCGGACAGGGCGCGGGTCAGCCCCAGCATTTT. Looking up the rest from reference TRBV28 and TRBJ1-5 gives the full variable domain: DVKVTQSSRYLVKRTGEKVFLECVQDMDHENMFWYRQDPGLGLRLIYFSYDVKMKEKGDIPEGYSVSREKKERFSLILESASTNQTSMYLCASSGQGAGQPQHFGDGTRLSIL.

This clonotype was observed a handful of times. The V call is TRBV5-6, the J call TRBJ2-7; perhaps TRBD1 as D (6 bases). Trimming took off 3 bases at V and 0 bases at J, with 19 bases between the two ends. Germline lookup yields CDR1 SGHDT and CDR2 YYEEEE. The CDR3 is 17 amino acids. The CDR3 region is CASSSFPLDRLSYEQYV. DNA of the CDR3: TGTGCCAGCAGCTCTTTTCCCCTGGACAGACTCTCCTACGAGCAGTACGTC.

This clonotype was seen a handful of times. The gene calls are TRBV5-6 and TRBJ2-7, with D hard to call. Germline V gene lookup returns CDR1 SGHDT and CDR2 YYEEEE. This CDR3 region has 13 residues. The V end was cut by 4 bases, the J end by 7 bases, with 15 bases between. This chain's CDR3 is CASSRLKDQEQYV. For the CDR3, the DNA is TGTGCCAGCAGCCGCCTCAAGGACCAAGAGCAGTACGTC.

The chain employs TRBV27 and TRBJ1-2, with unresolved D. Germline V gene sequence: CDR1 MNHEY, CDR2 SMNVEV (reference sequence). V was shortened by 6 bases and J by 3 bases, with 17 bases between the two germline ends. This CDR3 comprises 15 residues. The CDR3 loop reads CASSPLWSGDYGYTF. The CDR3 DNA follows: TGTGCCAGCAGCCCCCTGTGGTCCGGAGACTATGGCTACACCTTC.

This clonotype was counted at least ten times. The chain recombines TRBV20-1 with TRBJ2-5; D is perhaps TRBD2 (5 bases). The CDR3 has 14 residues. Germline CDR1 is DFQATT and CDR2 is SNEGSKA (reference sequence). Trimming removed 3 bases at V and 5 bases at J, with 16 bases between. The CDR3 loop is CSASTGLVWETQYF. The CDR3 DNA follows: TGCAGTGCTAGTACGGGGTTGGTGTGGGAGACCCAGTACTTC.

The chain employs TRBV7-8 and TRBJ2-7; D may match TRBD1 or TRBD2 (7 bases each). The germline gives CDR1 SGHVS, CDR2 FQNEAQ. CDR3 length equals 14 residues. The germline V and J ends were trimmed by 5 bases and 3 bases, with 14 bases remaining between them. The CDR3 DNA reads as TGTGCCAGCAGCCCCAGGGGGGGAGTCTACGAGCAGTACTTC. Protein sequence: CASSPRGGVYEQYF.

This clonotype showed up just a few times. The V gene is TRBV27, the J gene TRBJ1-1; 7 bases line up with TRBD1. The CDR3 extends over 17 amino acids. Germline V gene lookup returns CDR1 MNHEY and CDR2 SMNVEV (reference sequence). V lost 6 bases, J lost 0 bases, and 13 bases stayed unmatched. The chain's CDR3 is CASRRLPDRAMNTEAFF. The CDR3 DNA reads as TGTGCCAGCAGGCGACTCCCTGACAGGGCCATGAACACTGAAGCTTTCTTT.

J is TRBJ1-6 and V is TRBV5-6, with D possibly being TRBD1 (6 bases). CDR1 is SGHDT and CDR2 is YYEEEE in the germline V gene. The V and J ends lost 4 bases and 4 bases respectively, with 12 bases between them. The CDR3 contains 15 residues. This CDR3 is CASSPDGQYNSPLHF. CDR3 DNA sequence: TGTGCCAGCAGCCCCGACGGACAGTATAATTCACCCCTCCACTTT.

This sequence joins TRBV5-1 and TRBJ1-2; 7 bases align to TRBD1. Germline assignment: CDR1 SGHRS and CDR2 YFSETQ. The CDR3 extends over 15 amino acids. V trimming: 4 bases; J trimming: 1 base; junction bases outside the gene matches: 7. The CDR3 is CASSPRDRINYGYTF. CDR3 coding DNA: TGCGCCAGCAGCCCCCGGGACAGAATTAACTATGGCTACACCTTC.

This chain joins TRBV29-1 and TRBJ2-5; 7 bases are shared with TRBD1. The ends lost 6 bases at V and 2 bases at J; junction bases unmatched: 6. CDR3 length: 13 residues. Looked up from germline, CDR1 is SQVTM and CDR2 is ANQGSEA. The CDR3 DNA follows: TGCAGCGTCCCTGGACAGGATCAAGAGACCCAGTACTTC. This translates into CSVPGQDQETQYF.

This chain links TRBV29-1 with TRBJ2-7; TRBD1 matches at 9 bases. CDR1 SQVTM and CDR2 ANQGSEA come from the germline V gene. This CDR3 has 13 residues. V lost 6 bases to trimming and J lost 3 bases; unmatched junction nucleotides: 6. In DNA form, the CDR3 reads TGCAGCGTCTTACCGGGACAGGGCTACGAGCAGTACTTC. Residues: CSVLPGQGYEQYF.

The gene calls are TRBV6-6 and TRBJ1-3; 8 positions agree with TRBD1. J lost 2 bases, V lost 2 bases, and 5 bases had no gene match. The CDR3 consists of 16 residues. Germline lookup yields CDR1 MNHNY and CDR2 SVGAGI (reference sequence). CDR3 in DNA: TGTGCCAGCAGTTACATGCAGGGGGCGACTGGAAACACCATATATTTT. This sequence encodes CASSYMQGATGNTIYF.

This clonotype was observed a handful of times. V usage is TRBV7-8 and J usage is TRBJ1-1; D possibly corresponds to TRBD1 (5 bases). The germline CDR1 and CDR2 sequences are SGHVS and FQNEAQ. The CDR3 is 16 amino acids. Trimming took off 2 bases at V and 4 bases at J, with 17 bases between the two ends. CDR3 region: CASSLMAGPFGTEAFF. Written as DNA, the CDR3 is TGTGCCAGCAGCTTAATGGCAGGGCCCTTTGGCACTGAAGCTTTCTTT.